This T cell receptor (beta chain) comes out of a study of T cell clonotyping in hematopoietic cell transplantation. A remark on this clone: Its antigen is unknown.

Blood collection times were about day -28 and days 30, 100, 180 posttransplant. Data came from immunoSEQ multiplex PCR; TCRdb stores just in-frame clones and leaves some out. Of roughly 5,000 clones in the sample, about 90% were seen once. Broader study findings: Without cell sorting, CD4 versus CD8 contributions remain unresolved. After transplant, recipient diversity fell while pathologically expanded clonotypes grew through day 180. Few recipient clonotypes overlapped donors; over 97% were de novo at given depth.

The CDR3 is 13 amino acids. Trimming left V 4 bases short and J 4 bases short, with 10 bases between. Germline CDR1 and CDR2: SEHNR and FQNEAQ (reference sequence). The TCR was taken from a male patient aged 65-79 years who had an allogeneic stem cell transplant from an unrelated donor, so T cells may come from the graft donor. Some clones in this sample may be carry-over from other donors' samples. V and J are TRBV7-9 and TRBJ1-1; D remains unclear. Sample: peripheral blood mononuclear cells, taken 100 days after allogeneic stem cell transplant. DNA for the CDR3: TGTGCCAGCAGCTCACCTGGAAGCACTGAAGCTTTCTTT. Its protein is CASSSPGSTEAFF. The whole variable domain, filled in from reference TRBV7-9 and TRBJ1-1, reads DTGVSQNPRHKITKRGQNVTFRCDPISEHNRLYWYRQTLGQGPEFLTYFQNEAQLEKSRLLSDRFSAERPKGSFSTLEIQRTEQGDSAMYLCASSSPGSTEAFFGQGTRLTVV.